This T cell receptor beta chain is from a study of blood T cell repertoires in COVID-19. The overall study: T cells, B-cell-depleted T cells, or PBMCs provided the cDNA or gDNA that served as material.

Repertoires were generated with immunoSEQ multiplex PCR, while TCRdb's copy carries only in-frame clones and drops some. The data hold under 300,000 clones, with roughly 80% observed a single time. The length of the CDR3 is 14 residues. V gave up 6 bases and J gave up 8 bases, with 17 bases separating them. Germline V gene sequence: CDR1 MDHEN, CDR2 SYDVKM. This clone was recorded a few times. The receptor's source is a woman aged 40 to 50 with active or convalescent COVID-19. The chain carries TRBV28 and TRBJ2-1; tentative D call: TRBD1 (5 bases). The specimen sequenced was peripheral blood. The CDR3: CASRGAGQGDEQFF. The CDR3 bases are TGTGCCAGCAGAGGAGCAGGGCAGGGCGATGAGCAGTTCTTC. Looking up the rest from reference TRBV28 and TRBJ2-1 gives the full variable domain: DVKVTQSSRYLVKRTGEKVFLECVQDMDHENMFWYRQDPGLGLRLIYFSYDVKMKEKGDIPEGYSVSREKKERFSLILESASTNQTSMYLCASRGAGQGDEQFFGPGTRLTVL.